A single sample gave rise to the 30 T cell receptor beta chains below, sequenced in a study of blood T cell repertoires in COVID-19. This table comes from immunoSEQ multiplex PCR, and its TCRdb copy is limited to in-frame clones, with some not included. The data hold about 250,000 clones, with 88% observed a single time. The sequencing sample was made of PBMCs or T cells enriched from blood (not recorded which). The origin of the receptors is a woman aged 45-60 years who had recovered from COVID-19.

The chain employs TRBV9 and TRBJ1-2, with D possibly matching TRBD1 (5 bases). Trimming removed 4 bases from V and 7 bases from J, with 20 bases in between. Germline CDR1 and CDR2: SGDLS and YYNGEE. This CDR3 spans 15 amino acids. For the CDR3, the DNA is TGTGCCAGCAGCCCCAGACAGTCGAATCGGGCTGGCTACACCTTC. This translates into CASSPRQSNRAGYTF.

V and J are TRBV5-6 and TRBJ2-5; possible D gene TRBD1, 7 bases. The CDR3 covers 15 residues. The V and J ends lost 5 bases and 1 base respectively, with 15 bases between them. CDR1 and CDR2 (germline): SGHDT, YYEEEE. The CDR3, as DNA: TGTGCCAGCAGGGGAGGACAGGTCCCCCAAGAGACCCAGTACTTC. Translating it yields CASRGGQVPQETQYF.

This clone was observed a handful of times. The rearrangement joins TRBV29-1 to TRBJ1-1; possible D gene TRBD1, 6 bases. From germline, CDR1 is SQVTM and CDR2 ANQGSEA. This CDR3 region has 13 residues. Trimming shortened V by 3 bases and J by 1 base, and 9 bases separated the two germline ends. CDR3 DNA sequence: TGCAGCGTTGATGAGGGACAGAACACTGAAGCTTTCTTT. Protein: CSVDEGQNTEAFF. The whole variable domain, remainder taken from reference TRBV29-1 and TRBJ1-1, is SAVISQKPSRDICQRGTSLTIQCQVDSQVTMMFWYRQQPGQSLTLIATANQGSEATYESGFVIDKFPISRPNLTFSTLTVSNMSPEDSSIYLCSVDEGQNTEAFFGQGTRLTVV.

J is TRBJ2-3 and V is TRBV28, with 9 bases identical to TRBD2. V lost 5 bases, J lost 5 bases, and 5 bases stayed unmatched. Germline assignment: CDR1 MDHEN and CDR2 SYDVKM. The CDR3 consists of 14 residues. The CDR3 is CASSQAGGKDTQYF. The CDR3 DNA is TGTGCCAGCAGTCAAGCGGGAGGAAAAGATACGCAGTATTTT.

The gene calls are TRBV20-1 and TRBJ2-1; TRBD1 matches at 9 bases. Trimming cost V 4 bases and J 12 bases; bases outside gene matches: 4. CDR1 DFQATT and CDR2 SNEGSKA come from the germline V gene (reference sequence). The CDR3 has 11 residues. The CDR3 region is CSATGQGWQFF. The CDR3 DNA reads as TGCAGTGCTACGGGACAGGGATGGCAGTTCTTC.

This clone was seen a few times. The gene calls are TRBV28 and TRBJ2-5, with 8 nucleotides matching TRBD2. This CDR3 has 15 residues. CDR1 and CDR2 (germline): MDHEN, SYDVKM. With V trimmed by 6 bases and J by 5 bases, 11 bases remained unmatched. CDR3 protein: CASSRLLAAPETQYF. DNA of the CDR3: TGTGCCAGCAGCCGCCTACTAGCGGCCCCTGAGACCCAGTACTTC.

The rearrangement links TRBV11-2 to TRBJ2-3, with a tentative D call TRBD1 (6 bases). This CDR3 has 15 amino acids. The germline V gene encodes CDR1 SGHAT and CDR2 FQNNGV. V was shortened by 4 bases and J by 6 bases, with 17 bases between the two germline ends. As DNA, the CDR3 is TGTGCCAGCAGCTCCCGCCCAGACAGGTCCGATACGCAGTATTTT. This gives the protein CASSSRPDRSDTQYF. Variable domain in full (rest from reference TRBV11-2 and TRBJ2-3): EAGVAQSPRYKIIEKRQSVAFWCNPISGHATLYWYQQILGQGPKLLIQFQNNGVVDDSQLPKDRFSAERLKGVDSTLKIQPAKLEDSAVYLCASSSRPDRSDTQYFGPGTRLTVL.

The chain combines TRBV7-2 with TRBJ2-1, with 13 bases aligning to TRBD2. After removal of 6 bases from V and 8 bases from J, the junction contained 7 bases not matched to a gene. The germline V gene encodes CDR1 SGHTA and CDR2 FQGNSA. This CDR3 has 15 amino acids. The CDR3 DNA reads as TGTGCCAGCAGACCCGGACTAGCGGGAGTCGATGAGCAGTTCTTC. Its translation: CASRPGLAGVDEQFF.

The chain links TRBV5-8 to TRBJ2-3, with TRBD1 matching 8 bases. CDR1 and CDR2 from the germline V gene are SGHTS and YDEGEE. The junction had 10 bases not matched to a gene; V was cut back by 3 bases and J by 7 bases. This CDR3 has 15 amino acids. CDR3 DNA sequence: TGTGCCAGCAGCTCCCGACAGGGGAAAACGAATACGCAGTATTTT. It specifies CASSSRQGKTNTQYF.

V usage is TRBV6-5 and J usage is TRBJ1-1; a possible D gene is TRBD1 (5 bases). V was clipped by 4 bases and J by 1 base, with 13 bases between them. This CDR3 is built from 15 residues. CDR1 and CDR2 (germline): MNHEY, SVGAGI. The CDR3 protein is CASSSRNQGNTEAFF. CDR3 nucleotides: TGTGCCAGCAGTTCCAGAAATCAGGGGAACACTGAAGCTTTCTTT.

The rearrangement uses TRBV5-4 and TRBJ1-6; possibly TRBD1 for D (6 bases). With 4 bases removed from V and 7 bases from J, the gap between germline ends came to 9 bases. The CDR3 loop spans 13 amino acids. Germline values: CDR1 SGHNT, CDR2 YYREEE (reference sequence). CDR3 loop: CASSDRYNSPLHF. The CDR3, as DNA: TGTGCCAGCAGCGACAGGTACAATTCACCCCTCCACTTT.

The rearrangement joins TRBV24-1 to TRBJ1-1, with a possible D match to TRBD1 (5 bases). The CDR3 contains 14 residues. Looked up from germline, CDR1 is KGHDR and CDR2 is SFDVKD. V was pared by 9 bases and J by 0 bases, with 13 bases between. CDR3 sequence (DNA): TGTGCCACCTCGACCGGGGGACTGAACACTGAAGCTTTCTTT. This sequence encodes CATSTGGLNTEAFF.

This clone appeared a few times. This chain links TRBV18 with TRBJ2-7; weak D call: TRBD2 (6 bases). Germline CDR1 KGHSH, CDR2 LQKENI. V was trimmed by 3 bases and J by 3 bases, leaving 15 bases between them. The CDR3 runs 15 residues. The CDR3 DNA reads TGTGCCAGCTCACCTCTCGCGGGACGAGGCTACGAGCAGTACTTC. Protein product: CASSPLAGRGYEQYF.

This clone showed up just once. The CDR3 protein is CASSPDRGPQYF. DNA for the CDR3: TGTGCCAGCAGCCCCGATAGGGGGCCGCAGTACTTC. This sequence joins TRBV3-1 (or the pseudogene TRBV3-2) and TRBJ2-7; TRBD1 agrees at 7 bases. Germline CDR1 reads LGHDT; CDR2 reads YNNKEL (reference sequence). V gave up 4 bases and J gave up 9 bases; unmatched junction bases: 6. The CDR3 loop spans 12 amino acids.

The genes are TRBV5-4 and TRBJ1-1; 7 bases fit TRBD1. The CDR3 has 12 residues. CDR1 SGHNT and CDR2 YYREEE come from the germline V gene (reference sequence). With 3 bases clipped from V and 11 bases from J, the junction kept 7 bases outside the gene matches. The CDR3 loop is CASSYDRVAAFF. In DNA, the CDR3 is TGTGCCAGCAGCTACGACAGGGTCGCGGCTTTCTTT.

The chain combines TRBV28 with TRBJ1-1; 10 bases line up with TRBD1. Germline V CDR1 and CDR2: MDHEN, SYDVKM. V lost 2 bases and J lost 10; bases outside the gene matches: 4. The CDR3 loop spans 13 amino acids. This chain's CDR3 is CASSLGRDRGAFF. CDR3 sequence (DNA): TGTGCCAGCAGTTTAGGGAGGGACAGGGGAGCTTTCTTT.

The rearrangement joins TRBV13 to TRBJ2-1; maybe TRBD2 (5 bases). Germline V gene sequence: CDR1 PRHDT, CDR2 FYEKMQ (reference sequence). CDR3 length: 14 residues. Trimming pared 0 bases from V and 6 bases from J, leaving 9 bases between. The CDR3: CASSLGVTSNEQFF. The DNA of the CDR3 is TGTGCCAGCAGCTTAGGAGTTACTAGCAATGAGCAGTTCTTC.

The chain recombines TRBV18 with TRBJ1-5; D unresolved. Germline CDR1 reads KGHSH; CDR2 reads LQKENI. Between the trimmed V and J ends, which lost 2 bases and 0 bases, there was a span of 11 bases. The CDR3 is 16 amino acids. CDR3 sequence reads: CASSPNSSHSNQPQHF. The CDR3 DNA is TGTGCCAGCTCACCAAACAGCAGCCATAGCAATCAGCCCCAGCATTTT.

The V and J genes are TRBV5-4 and TRBJ1-2, with D perhaps matching TRBD1 (6 bases). The CDR3 has 13 amino acids. The V gene's germline CDR1 is SGHNT and CDR2 YYREEE (reference sequence). The V and J ends lost 5 bases and 6 bases respectively, with 14 bases between them. DNA of the CDR3: TGTGCCAGCAGGGTACAGGGCTCAGATGGCTACACCTTC. As protein: CASRVQGSDGYTF. Based on the CDR3 plus reference TRBV5-4 and TRBJ1-2, the full variable domain is ETGVTQSPTHLIKTRGQQVTLRCSSQSGHNTVSWYQQALGQGPQFIFQYYREEENGRGNFPPRFSGLQFPNYSSELNVNALELDDSALYLCASRVQGSDGYTFGSGTRLTVV.

The rearrangement joins TRBV4-1 to TRBJ2-5; 9 nucleotides match TRBD1. CDR3 length equals 15 residues. Germline V lookup: CDR1 MGHRA, CDR2 YSYEKL. The J segment lost 5 bases and the V segment lost 2 bases, leaving 6 bases of the junction unmatched. For the CDR3, the DNA is TGCGCCAGCAGCCAAACCGGGACAGGGAGGGAGACCCAGTACTTC. Amino acids: CASSQTGTGRETQYF.

The V gene is TRBV9, the J gene TRBJ1-2; D remains ambiguous. The germline CDR1 and CDR2 sequences are SGDLS and YYNGEE. The CDR3 length is 10 residues. The V gene lost 3 bases and the J gene lost 6 bases, with 3 bases spanning the gap. The DNA of the CDR3 is TGTGCCAGCAGCGGAGATGGCTACACCTTC. Amino acids: CASSGDGYTF.

The chain carries TRBV28 and TRBJ2-2, with 8 bases fitting TRBD1. The trim removed 4 bases at V and 6 bases at J, leaving 13 bases unmatched. CDR3 length: 17 amino acids. In germline, CDR1 is MDHEN, CDR2 SYDVKM. The CDR3 here is CASSSPTRTGFPGELFF. CDR3 nucleotides: TGTGCCAGCAGTTCCCCGACGAGGACAGGGTTCCCCGGGGAGCTGTTTTTT.

This clone came up a few times. The rearrangement links TRBV23-1 to TRBJ1-5, with 8 positions matching TRBD1. TRBV23-1 belongs to the ORF category, with a function that is uncertain. CDR3 size: 17 residues. The ends lost 4 bases at V and 4 bases at J; junction bases unmatched: 12. CDR3 coding DNA: TGCGCCAGCAGTCCATCCTCTTTAGGACAGGGTAATCAGCCCCAGCATTTT. It yields the protein CASSPSSLGQGNQPQHF.

This clone has just a few counts. J is TRBJ2-2 and V is TRBV7-2; TRBD2 matches 12 bases. The trim removed 2 bases at V and 10 bases at J, leaving 5 bases unmatched. There are 15 residues in the CDR3. Germline loops: CDR1 SGHTA, CDR2 FQGNSA. CDR3 amino acids: CASSLKASGRVELFF. CDR3 nucleotide sequence: TGTGCCAGCAGCTTAAAGGCTAGCGGGAGGGTGGAGCTGTTTTTT. Combining the CDR3 with reference TRBV7-2 and TRBJ2-2 gives the whole variable domain GAGVSQSPSNKVTEKGKDVELRCDPISGHTALYWYRQSLGQGLEFLIYFQGNSAPDKSGLPSDRFSAERTGGSVSTLTIQRTQQEDSAVYLCASSLKASGRVELFFGEGSRLTVL.

In its sample, this clone was seen once. This rearrangement joins TRBV18 to TRBJ2-1; maybe TRBD2 (9 bases). The CDR3 covers 15 residues. Trimming left V 3 bases short and J 10 bases short, with 19 bases between. Germline-derived CDR1 and CDR2 are KGHSH and LQKENI. CDR3 residues: CASSPLAGQVGEQFF. The DNA of the CDR3 is TGTGCCAGCTCACCGCTAGCGGGACAGGTGGGAGAGCAGTTCTTC.

The chain employs TRBV27 and TRBJ1-5, with D uncertain. The CDR3 covers 15 residues. Germline CDR1 and CDR2: MNHEY and SMNVEV (reference sequence). V was shortened by 5 bases and J by 0 bases, with 11 bases between the two germline ends. This CDR3 is CASSPKSNSNQPQHF. CDR3 DNA: TGTGCCAGCAGTCCGAAAAGCAATAGCAATCAGCCCCAGCATTTT.

The chain recombines TRBV5-4 with TRBJ1-4; TRBD1 aligns across 7 bases. From germline, CDR1 is SGHNT and CDR2 YYREEE (reference sequence). The CDR3 is 14 amino acids. Trimming at V came to 5 bases and at J to 5 bases, leaving 6 bases not matched to a gene. CDR3 region: CASRSGTANEKLFF. The CDR3 nucleotides are TGTGCCAGCAGGTCCGGGACAGCGAATGAAAAACTGTTTTTT.

This clone was counted only a few times. The chain joins TRBV6-5 to TRBJ1-3; no clear D gene. The CDR3 is 14 amino acids. Trimming removed 8 bases from V and 3 bases from J, with 14 bases in between. CDR1 and CDR2 (germline): MNHEY, SVGAGI. CDR3 in DNA: TGTGCCAGCCGTCGGGGTATCTTTGGAAACACCATATATTTT. Translation: CASRRGIFGNTIYF.

This clone showed up many times. The CDR3 region has the DNA TGTGCCAGCAGCCAAGGGCACGCGGGTCAGCCCCAGCATTTT. Amino acids: CASSQGHAGQPQHF. J is TRBJ1-5 and V is TRBV4-2, with D hard to call. The V gene's germline CDR1 is LGHNA and CDR2 YNFKEQ. CDR3 length equals 14 residues. Trimming pared 1 base from V and 6 bases from J, leaving 10 bases between.

The sample holds one count of this clone. The gene calls are TRBV28 and TRBJ1-1; D is perhaps TRBD1 (5 bases). The CDR3 contains 14 residues. From germline, CDR1 is MDHEN and CDR2 SYDVKM. Between the trimmed V and J ends, which lost 8 bases and 1 base, there was a span of 14 bases. The CDR3 sequence is CASLDSTENTEAFF. In nucleotides, the CDR3 is TGTGCCAGCCTCGACTCGACAGAGAACACTGAAGCTTTCTTT.